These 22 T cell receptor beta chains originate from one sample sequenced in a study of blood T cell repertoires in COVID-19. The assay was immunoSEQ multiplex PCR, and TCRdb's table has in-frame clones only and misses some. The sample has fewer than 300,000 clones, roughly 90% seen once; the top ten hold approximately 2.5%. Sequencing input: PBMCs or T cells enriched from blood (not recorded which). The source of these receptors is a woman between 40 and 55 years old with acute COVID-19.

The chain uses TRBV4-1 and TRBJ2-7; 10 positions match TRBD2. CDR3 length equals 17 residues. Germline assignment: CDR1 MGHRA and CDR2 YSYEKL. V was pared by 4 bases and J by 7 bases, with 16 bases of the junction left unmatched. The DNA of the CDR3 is TGCGCCAGCAGCCTCTCGACGAACCTAGCGGGGGTTAGTGAGCAGTACTTC. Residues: CASSLSTNLAGVSEQYF.

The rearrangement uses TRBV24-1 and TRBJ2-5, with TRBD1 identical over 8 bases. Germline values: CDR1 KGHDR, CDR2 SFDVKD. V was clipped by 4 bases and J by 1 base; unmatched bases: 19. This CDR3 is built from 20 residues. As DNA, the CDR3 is TGTGCCACCAGTGACTCGGGGAGACAGGGGCGTTTTGCCGGCCAAGAGACCCAGTACTTC. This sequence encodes CATSDSGRQGRFAGQETQYF.

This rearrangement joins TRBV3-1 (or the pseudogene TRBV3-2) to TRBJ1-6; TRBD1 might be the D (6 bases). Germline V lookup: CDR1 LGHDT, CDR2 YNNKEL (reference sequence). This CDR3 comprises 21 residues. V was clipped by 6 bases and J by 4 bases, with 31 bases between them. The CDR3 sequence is CASSRNPGQKSSYWYNSPLHF. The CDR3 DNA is TGTGCCAGCAGTCGAAACCCCGGACAGAAGTCCTCCTACTGGTATAATTCACCCCTCCACTTT.

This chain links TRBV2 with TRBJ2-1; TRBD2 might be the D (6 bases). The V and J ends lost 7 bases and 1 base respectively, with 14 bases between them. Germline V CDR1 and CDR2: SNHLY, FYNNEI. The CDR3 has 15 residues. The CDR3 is CASIKERASYNEQFF. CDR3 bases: TGTGCCAGCATCAAGGAGCGGGCTTCCTACAATGAGCAGTTCTTC.

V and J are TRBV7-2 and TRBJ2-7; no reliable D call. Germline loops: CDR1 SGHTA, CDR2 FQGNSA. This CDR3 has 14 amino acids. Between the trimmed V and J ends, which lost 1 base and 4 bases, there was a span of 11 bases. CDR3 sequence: CASSLDWSTYEQYF. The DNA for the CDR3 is TGTGCCAGCAGCTTAGATTGGTCGACATACGAGCAGTACTTC.

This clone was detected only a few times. DNA for the CDR3: TGTGCCAGCAGATTTAGCGGGAGTAGCTACAATGAGCAGTTCTTC. Translation gives CASRFSGSSYNEQFF. V usage is TRBV11-2 and J usage is TRBJ2-1; 9 nucleotides agree with TRBD2. The CDR3 has 15 amino acids. Trimming removed 6 bases from V and 3 bases from J; junction bases left unmatched: 6. Germline loops: CDR1 SGHAT, CDR2 FQNNGV.

CDR3: CASSQLPRGSGRTKNIQYF. The CDR3 region has the DNA TGCGCCAGCAGCCAACTCCCCCGGGGTAGCGGGAGAACAAAAAACATTCAGTACTTC. V and J are TRBV4-1 and TRBJ2-4, with 9 bases that match TRBD2. Germline trimming cut 2 bases from V and 4 bases from J; bases unmatched to any gene: 15. The CDR3 contains 19 residues. In germline, CDR1 is MGHRA, CDR2 YSYEKL.

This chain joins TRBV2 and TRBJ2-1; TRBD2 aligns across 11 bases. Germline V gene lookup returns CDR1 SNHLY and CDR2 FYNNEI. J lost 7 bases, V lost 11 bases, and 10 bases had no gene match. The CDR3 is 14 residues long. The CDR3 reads CAGHSGGARNEQFF. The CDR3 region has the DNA TGTGCCGGTCATAGCGGGGGGGCGCGTAATGAGCAGTTCTTC.

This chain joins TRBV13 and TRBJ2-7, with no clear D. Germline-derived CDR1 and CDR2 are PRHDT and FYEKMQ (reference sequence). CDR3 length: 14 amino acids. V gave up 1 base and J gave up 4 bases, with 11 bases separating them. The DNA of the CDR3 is TGTGCCAGCAGCTTAGAGTATTTGGAGTACGAGCAGTACTTC. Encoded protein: CASSLEYLEYEQYF.

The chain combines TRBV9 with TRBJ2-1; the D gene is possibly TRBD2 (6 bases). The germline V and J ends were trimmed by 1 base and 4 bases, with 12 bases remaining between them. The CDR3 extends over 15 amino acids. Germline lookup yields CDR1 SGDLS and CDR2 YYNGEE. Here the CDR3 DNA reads TGTGCCAGCAGCGTAACGGGAGTAGGGTACAATGAGCAGTTCTTC. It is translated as CASSVTGVGYNEQFF.

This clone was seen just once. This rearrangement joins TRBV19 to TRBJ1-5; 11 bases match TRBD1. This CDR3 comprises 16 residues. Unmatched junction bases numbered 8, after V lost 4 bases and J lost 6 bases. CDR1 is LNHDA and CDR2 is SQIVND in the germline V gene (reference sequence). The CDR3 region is CASSTLDRGQGQPQHF. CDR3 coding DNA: TGTGCCAGTAGTACGTTGGACAGGGGGCAAGGTCAGCCCCAGCATTTT.

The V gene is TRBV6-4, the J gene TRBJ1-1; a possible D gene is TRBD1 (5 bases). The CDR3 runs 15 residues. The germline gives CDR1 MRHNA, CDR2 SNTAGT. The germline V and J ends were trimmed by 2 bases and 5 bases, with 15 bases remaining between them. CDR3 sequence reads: CASSDTLGRGTEAFF. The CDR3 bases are TGTGCCAGCAGTGACACGCTAGGCCGGGGGACTGAAGCTTTCTTT.

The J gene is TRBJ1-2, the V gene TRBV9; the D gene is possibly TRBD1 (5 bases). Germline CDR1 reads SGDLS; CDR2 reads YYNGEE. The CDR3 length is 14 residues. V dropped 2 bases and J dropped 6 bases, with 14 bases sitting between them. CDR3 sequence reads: CASSVSGLGHGYTF. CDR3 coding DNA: TGTGCCAGCAGCGTCTCAGGGTTAGGGCATGGCTACACCTTC.

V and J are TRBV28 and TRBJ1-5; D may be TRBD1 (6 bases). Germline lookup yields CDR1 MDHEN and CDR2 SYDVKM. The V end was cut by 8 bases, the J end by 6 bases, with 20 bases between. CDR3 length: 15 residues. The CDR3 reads CASFTRAGAFQPQHF. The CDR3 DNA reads TGTGCCAGCTTCACTAGGGCAGGGGCATTTCAGCCCCAGCATTTT.

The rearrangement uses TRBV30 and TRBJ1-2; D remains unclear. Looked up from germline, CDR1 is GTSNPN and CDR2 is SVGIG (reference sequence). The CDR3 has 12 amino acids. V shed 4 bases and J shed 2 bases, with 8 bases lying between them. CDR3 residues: CAWTGVNYGYTF. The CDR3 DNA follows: TGTGCCTGGACGGGTGTAAACTATGGCTACACCTTC.

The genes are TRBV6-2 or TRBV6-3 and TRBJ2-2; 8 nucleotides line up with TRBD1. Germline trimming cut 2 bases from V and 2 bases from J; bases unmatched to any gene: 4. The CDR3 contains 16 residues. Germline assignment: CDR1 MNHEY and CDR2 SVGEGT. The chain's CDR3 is CASSYPTGVNTGELFF. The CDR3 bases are TGTGCCAGCAGTTACCCGACAGGGGTCAACACCGGGGAGCTGTTTTTT.

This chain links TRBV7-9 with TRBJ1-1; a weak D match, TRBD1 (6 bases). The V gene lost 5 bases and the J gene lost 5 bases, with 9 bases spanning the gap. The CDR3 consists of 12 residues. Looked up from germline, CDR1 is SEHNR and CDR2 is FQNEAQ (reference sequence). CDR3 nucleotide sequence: TGTGCCAGCAGCCCCGGACAGACTGAAGCTTTCTTT. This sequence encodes CASSPGQTEAFF.

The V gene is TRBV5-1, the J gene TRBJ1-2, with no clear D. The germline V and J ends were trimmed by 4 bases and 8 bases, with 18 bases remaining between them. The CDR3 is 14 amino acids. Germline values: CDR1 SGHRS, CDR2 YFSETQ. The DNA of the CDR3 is TGCGCCAGCAGCCCGGACTCGTATATGGGCGGCTACACCTTC. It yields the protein CASSPDSYMGGYTF.

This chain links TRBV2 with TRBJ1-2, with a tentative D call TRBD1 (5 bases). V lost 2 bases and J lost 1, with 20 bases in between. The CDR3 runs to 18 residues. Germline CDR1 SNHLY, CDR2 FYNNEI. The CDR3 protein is CASSESGGRVVYNYGYTF. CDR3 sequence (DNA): TGTGCCAGCAGTGAATCGGGTGGCAGGGTGGTATATAACTATGGCTACACCTTC.

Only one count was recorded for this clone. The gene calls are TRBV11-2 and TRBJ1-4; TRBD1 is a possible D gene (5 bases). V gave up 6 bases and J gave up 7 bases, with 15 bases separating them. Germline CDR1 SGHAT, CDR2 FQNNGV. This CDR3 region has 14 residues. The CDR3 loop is CASRKGPGGEKLFF. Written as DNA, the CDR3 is TGTGCCAGCAGAAAAGGGCCGGGGGGTGAAAAACTGTTTTTT.

CDR3 DNA sequence: TGTGCCAGCCTCACCACATCTAGCGGGGGGAATGAGCAGTTCTTC. This codes for CASLTTSSGGNEQFF. This chain connects TRBV18 to TRBJ2-1; TRBD2 aligns across 11 bases. The junction had 10 bases not matched to a gene; V was cut back by 8 bases and J by 7 bases. The germline gives CDR1 KGHSH, CDR2 LQKENI. This CDR3 region has 15 residues. The full variable domain, with the rest looked up from reference TRBV18 and TRBJ2-1, is NAGVMQNPRHLVRRRGQEARLRCSPMKGHSHVYWYRQLPEEGLKFMVYLQKENIIDESGMPKERFSAEFPKEGPSILRIQQVVRGDSAAYFCASLTTSSGGNEQFFGPGTRLTVL.

In DNA, the CDR3 is TGTGCCAGCAGCTCTGGGGGAGGACTGTCCACAGATACGCAGTATTTT. It specifies CASSSGGGLSTDTQYF. The V gene is TRBV11-2, the J gene TRBJ2-3, with a possible D match to TRBD2 (6 bases). The V gene's germline CDR1 is SGHAT and CDR2 FQNNGV. The ends were cut back, 4 bases at V and 2 bases at J, with 16 bases in the middle. This CDR3 contains 16 residues.